This T cell receptor (beta chain) was profiled in a study of molecular identifiers for immune sequencing clone quantification. At the level of the study: Replicate RNA from roughly 21,000 or 96,000 naive CD8 T cells formed five aliquots; four were sequenced.

Libraries of bulk TCR were made by previously described methods (with listed TCR primers). One entry per CDR3 protein results from TCRdb running MiXCR on the PCR reads. The repertoire includes some 580,000 distinct CDR3 sequences, about 25% of them detected once, and about 0.73% sits in the top ten. The germline gives CDR1 SQVTM, CDR2 ANQGSEA. The CDR3 totals 13 residues. Trimming pared 1 base from V and 7 bases from J, leaving 13 bases between. Study-level points and caveats: Jurkat TCR RNA spiked in from one cell (amid about a million naive cells) was reportedly detectable.

As for this clonotype: Its target is unknown. A much more abundant neighbour one base away suggests this may be a read error.

This chain joins TRBV29-1 and TRBJ2-5, with D hard to call. This sequence originates from a human donor in good health. Some libraries in this study had Jurkat cell RNA spiked in. The sequenced sample consisted of naive CD8+ T cells from blood, with Jurkat cell RNA spiked in. As for subset: FACS-sorted CD8+CD4-CCR7+CD45RA+ naive T cells. The DNA of the CDR3 is TGCAGCGTTGAAGGCTGGCGAGCAGCGACCCAGTACTTC. It translates to CSVEGWRAATQYF.